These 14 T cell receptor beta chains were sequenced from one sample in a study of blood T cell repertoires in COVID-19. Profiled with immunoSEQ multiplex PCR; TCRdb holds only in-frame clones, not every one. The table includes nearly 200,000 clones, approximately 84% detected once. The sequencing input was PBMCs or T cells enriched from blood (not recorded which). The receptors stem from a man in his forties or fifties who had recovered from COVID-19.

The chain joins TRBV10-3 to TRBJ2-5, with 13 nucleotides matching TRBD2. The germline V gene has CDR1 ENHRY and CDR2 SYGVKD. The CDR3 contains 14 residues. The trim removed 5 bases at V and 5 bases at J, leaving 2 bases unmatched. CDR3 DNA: TGTGCCATCAGTACGGGACTAGCGGGGGAGACCCAGTACTTC. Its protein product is CAISTGLAGETQYF.

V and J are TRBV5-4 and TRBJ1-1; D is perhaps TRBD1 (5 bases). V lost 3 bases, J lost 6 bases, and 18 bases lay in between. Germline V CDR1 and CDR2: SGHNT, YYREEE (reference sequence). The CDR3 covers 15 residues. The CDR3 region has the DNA TGTGCCAGCAGCTCAGGGCTTGAGGGAGGCGCTGAAGCTTTCTTT. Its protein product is CASSSGLEGGAEAFF.

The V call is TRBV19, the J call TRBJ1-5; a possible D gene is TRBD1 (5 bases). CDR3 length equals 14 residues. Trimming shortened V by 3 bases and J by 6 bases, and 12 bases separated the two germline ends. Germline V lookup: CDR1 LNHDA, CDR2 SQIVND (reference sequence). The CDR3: CASSMSQVGQPQHF. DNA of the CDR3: TGTGCCAGTAGTATGTCACAGGTTGGTCAGCCCCAGCATTTT.

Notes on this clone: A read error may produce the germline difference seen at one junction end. The CDR3 protein is CASCQGGGVSDIQYF. The CDR3 DNA reads TGTGCCAGCTGCCAGGGCGGGGGGGTCTCCGACATTCAGTACTTC. The chain has TRBV4-2 and TRBJ2-4; 9 bases map to TRBD2. Germline values: CDR1 LGHNA, CDR2 YNFKEQ. The CDR3 covers 15 residues.

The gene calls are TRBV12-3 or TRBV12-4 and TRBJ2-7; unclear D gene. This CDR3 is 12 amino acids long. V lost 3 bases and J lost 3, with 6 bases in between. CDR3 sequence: CASSLGSYEQYF. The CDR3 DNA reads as TGTGCCAGCAGTTTGGGCAGCTACGAGCAGTACTTC.

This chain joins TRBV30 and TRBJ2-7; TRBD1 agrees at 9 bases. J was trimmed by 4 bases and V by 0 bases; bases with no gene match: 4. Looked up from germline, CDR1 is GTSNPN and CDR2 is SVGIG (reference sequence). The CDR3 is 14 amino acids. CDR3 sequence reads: CAWSVGQGTYEQYF. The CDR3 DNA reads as TGTGCCTGGAGTGTAGGACAGGGGACGTACGAGCAGTACTTC.

CDR3 amino acids: CASSPLRGTSGGNEQFF. The CDR3, as DNA: TGTGCCAGCAGTCCACTGAGAGGAACCTCAGGGGGGAATGAGCAGTTCTTC. The V gene is TRBV28, the J gene TRBJ2-1, with D possibly TRBD1 on 7 matching bases. V was pared by 5 bases and J by 7 bases, with 24 bases between. In germline, CDR1 is MDHEN, CDR2 SYDVKM. The CDR3 runs to 17 residues.

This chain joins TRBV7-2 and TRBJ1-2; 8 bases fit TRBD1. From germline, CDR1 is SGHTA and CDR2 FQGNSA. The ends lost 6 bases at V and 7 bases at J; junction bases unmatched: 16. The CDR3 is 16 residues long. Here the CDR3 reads CASRTVGAGGRLGYTF. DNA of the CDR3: TGTGCCAGCAGAACAGTAGGAGCAGGGGGCCGTCTTGGCTACACCTTC.

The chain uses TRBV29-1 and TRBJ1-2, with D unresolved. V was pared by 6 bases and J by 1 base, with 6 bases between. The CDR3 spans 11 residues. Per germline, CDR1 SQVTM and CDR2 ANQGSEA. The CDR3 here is CSVGRNYGYTF. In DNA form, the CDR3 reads TGCAGCGTCGGTCGTAACTATGGCTACACCTTC.

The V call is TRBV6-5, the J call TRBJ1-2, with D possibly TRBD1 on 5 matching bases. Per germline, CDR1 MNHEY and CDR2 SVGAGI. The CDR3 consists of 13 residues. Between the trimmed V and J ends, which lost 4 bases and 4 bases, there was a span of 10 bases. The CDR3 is CASSLDNSYGYTF. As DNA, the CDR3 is TGTGCCAGCAGTTTGGACAACTCCTATGGCTACACCTTC.

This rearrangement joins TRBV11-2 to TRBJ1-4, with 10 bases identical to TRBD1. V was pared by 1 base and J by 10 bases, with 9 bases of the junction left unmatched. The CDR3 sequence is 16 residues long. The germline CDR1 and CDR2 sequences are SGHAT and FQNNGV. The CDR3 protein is CASSLAGTGEMVKLFF. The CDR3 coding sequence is TGTGCCAGCAGCTTAGCGGGGACAGGGGAGATGGTAAAACTGTTTTTT.

In nucleotides, the CDR3 is TGCGCCAGCAGCTTAGACTCCGGGGAAAAGAGAGAGGCTTTCTTT. It yields the protein CASSLDSGEKREAFF. The J gene is TRBJ1-1, the V gene TRBV5-1; D ambiguous. Germline CDR1 SGHRS, CDR2 YFSETQ. This CDR3 has 15 residues. The V gene lost 2 bases and the J gene lost 11 bases, with 22 bases spanning the gap.

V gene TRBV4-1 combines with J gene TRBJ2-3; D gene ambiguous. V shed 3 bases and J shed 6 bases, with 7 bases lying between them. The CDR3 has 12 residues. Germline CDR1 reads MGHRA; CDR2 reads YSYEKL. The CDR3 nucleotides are TGCGCCAGCAGCCAGCCGGAGGATACGCAGTATTTT. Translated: CASSQPEDTQYF.

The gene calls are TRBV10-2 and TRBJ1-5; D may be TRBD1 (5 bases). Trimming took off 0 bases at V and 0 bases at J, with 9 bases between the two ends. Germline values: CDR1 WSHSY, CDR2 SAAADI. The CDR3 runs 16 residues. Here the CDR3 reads CASSESRGYSNQPQHF. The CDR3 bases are TGCGCCAGCAGTGAGTCTCGGGGGTATAGCAATCAGCCCCAGCATTTT.